This entry lists 23 T cell receptor beta chains sequenced from one sample in a study of blood T cell repertoires in COVID-19. Clones were sequenced by immunoSEQ multiplex PCR, and TCRdb holds only the in-frame ones, with some missing. This sample carries roughly 57,000 clones, roughly 86% of them seen once, and the ten largest clones take about 7%. The sample comprised peripheral blood. All receptors come from a man aged 60-69 years with active or convalescent COVID-19.

The chain uses TRBV5-6 and TRBJ1-3, with TRBD1 identical over 7 bases. This CDR3 has 16 residues. V lost 2 bases and J lost 0; bases outside the gene matches: 5. The V gene's germline CDR1 is SGHDT and CDR2 YYEEEE. CDR3 sequence (DNA): TGTGCCAGCAGCTTCAGGACAGGCAGCTCTGGAAACACCATATATTTT. Translating it yields CASSFRTGSSGNTIYF.

This chain links TRBV20-1 with TRBJ2-2; D might be TRBD2 (5 bases). The V and J ends lost 3 bases and 5 bases respectively, with 10 bases between them. The CDR3 runs to 13 residues. Germline assignment: CDR1 DFQATT and CDR2 SNEGSKA (reference sequence). In nucleotides, the CDR3 is TGCAGTGCTAGTTCTAGGGAGACCGGGGAGCTGTTTTTT. Protein: CSASSRETGELFF.

About this clone: Compared with germline, one end of the junction differs, possibly owing to a read error. The chain recombines TRBV7-9 with TRBJ2-1; TRBD2 matches at 10 bases. Germline V gene sequence: CDR1 SEHNR, CDR2 FQNEAQ (reference sequence). CDR3 length equals 15 residues. The CDR3 is CASNLGLAGANEQFF. In nucleotides, the CDR3 is TGTGCCAGCAACTTAGGGCTAGCGGGAGCCAATGAGCAGTTCTTC.

The chain uses TRBV7-2 and TRBJ2-5; TRBD2 aligns across 15 bases. The V gene's germline CDR1 is SGHTA and CDR2 FQGNSA. With V trimmed by 2 bases and J by 5 bases, 6 bases remained unmatched. The CDR3 loop spans 17 amino acids. The CDR3 protein is CASSLTGLAGGQETQYF. The DNA for the CDR3 is TGTGCCAGCAGCTTAACGGGACTAGCGGGGGGCCAGGAGACCCAGTACTTC.

The rearrangement joins TRBV7-9 to TRBJ1-4, with D uncertain. This CDR3 has 15 amino acids. Between the trimmed V and J ends, which lost 3 bases and 4 bases, there was a span of 12 bases. Per germline, CDR1 SEHNR and CDR2 FQNEAQ (reference sequence). The CDR3 sequence: CASSLLDRGNEKLFF. The CDR3 nucleotides read TGTGCCAGCAGCTTGTTGGATCGCGGTAATGAAAAACTGTTTTTT.

This sequence joins TRBV4-3 and TRBJ1-2; perhaps TRBD1 as D (6 bases). This CDR3 comprises 14 residues. V shed 2 bases and J shed 8 bases, with 15 bases lying between them. CDR1 is LGHNA, CDR2 YSLEER, per germline. CDR3 sequence reads: CASSQPDSGGGYTF. CDR3 in DNA: TGCGCCAGCAGCCAACCGGACAGTGGGGGCGGCTACACCTTC.

The chain couples TRBV19 to TRBJ1-5, with 7 bases identical to TRBD1. V shed 9 bases, J shed 6 bases, and the junction held 5 bases outside the gene matches. CDR3 size: 12 residues. The germline V gene encodes CDR1 LNHDA and CDR2 SQIVND (reference sequence). CDR3 bases: TGTGCCAGCACAGGGGCGCGTCAGCCCCAGCATTTT. It codes for CASTGARQPQHF.

The V call is TRBV2, the J call TRBJ2-1, with 8 bases that match TRBD1. With V trimmed by 4 bases and J by 8 bases, 7 bases remained unmatched. This CDR3 is 14 amino acids long. Germline V gene lookup returns CDR1 SNHLY and CDR2 FYNNEI. The CDR3 loop is CASSGQGAYDEQFF. The CDR3 bases are TGTGCCAGCAGTGGGCAGGGGGCTTACGATGAGCAGTTCTTC.

CDR3 sequence reads: CASSQGKVSNTGELFF. CDR3 in DNA: TGTGCCAGCAGTCAGGGAAAGGTCTCGAACACCGGGGAGCTGTTTTTT. The gene calls are TRBV5-8 and TRBJ2-2; perhaps TRBD1 as D (5 bases). The germline V and J ends were trimmed by 5 bases and 0 bases, with 14 bases remaining between them. CDR3 length equals 16 residues. In germline, CDR1 is SGHTS, CDR2 YDEGEE.

With regard to this clone: Additional DNA sequences in this sample encode the identical CDR3. The gene calls are TRBV7-6 and TRBJ1-2; 10 bases line up with TRBD1. From germline, CDR1 is SGHVS and CDR2 FNYEAQ. Losses at the gene ends were 4 bases for V and 2 bases for J; bases not matched to a gene: 4. This CDR3 is built from 15 residues. The CDR3 reads CASSSGTGANYGYTF. The CDR3 DNA reads as TGTGCCAGCAGCTCCGGGACAGGGGCGAACTATGGCTACACCTTC.

V usage is TRBV5-1 and J usage is TRBJ2-2; TRBD1 matches 9 bases. CDR1 and CDR2 from the germline V gene are SGHRS and YFSETQ. V dropped 1 base and J dropped 6; count of bases not matched to a gene: 7. The CDR3 loop spans 16 amino acids. CDR3 in amino acids: CASSLWDRASPGELFF. CDR3 bases: TGCGCCAGCAGCTTGTGGGACAGGGCGAGTCCCGGGGAGCTGTTTTTT. The complete variable domain, with remaining parts taken from reference TRBV5-1 and TRBJ2-2, reads KAGVTQTPRYLIKTRGQQVTLSCSPISGHRSVSWYQQTPGQGLQFLFEYFSETQRNKGNFPGRFSGRQFSNSRSEMNVSTLELGDSALYLCASSLWDRASPGELFFGEGSRLTVL.

The rearrangement uses TRBV4-1 and TRBJ1-5; a possible D gene is TRBD1 (5 bases). Trimming took off 0 bases at V and 4 bases at J, with 16 bases between the two ends. CDR1 MGHRA and CDR2 YSYEKL come from the germline V gene. The CDR3 runs 17 residues. Here the CDR3 DNA reads TGCGCCAGCAGCCAAGATCGGGCCGCGGGACGTAATCAGCCCCAGCATTTT. As protein: CASSQDRAAGRNQPQHF.

V gene TRBV19 combines with J gene TRBJ1-5; 10 bases line up with TRBD1. J was trimmed by 8 bases and V by 9 bases; bases with no gene match: 13. Germline V gene lookup returns CDR1 LNHDA and CDR2 SQIVND (reference sequence). The CDR3 runs 15 residues. In nucleotides, the CDR3 is TGTGCCAGCCGGGACAGGGGATACTCGGGGGAGCCCCAGCATTTT. Translated: CASRDRGYSGEPQHF.

CDR3: CASTGTGFSNQPQHF. The CDR3 DNA reads as TGTGCCAGCACCGGGACAGGGTTCAGCAATCAGCCCCAGCATTTT. The genes are TRBV2 and TRBJ1-5; 9 bases align to TRBD1. The CDR3 is made up of 15 amino acids. The germline V gene encodes CDR1 SNHLY and CDR2 FYNNEI. V gave up 7 bases and J gave up 1 base; unmatched junction bases: 5.

V and J are TRBV30 and TRBJ2-2; 10 positions agree with TRBD2. The CDR3 contains 15 residues. Germline assignment: CDR1 GTSNPN and CDR2 SVGIG (reference sequence). The V segment lost 2 bases and the J segment 5 bases; nucleotides outside the gene matches: 5. In DNA form, the CDR3 reads TGTGCCTGGAGTTCTCTAGCGGGAGCTACCGGGGAGCTGTTTTTT. Its protein product is CAWSSLAGATGELFF.

The chain joins TRBV7-9 to TRBJ2-1; 7 bases line up with TRBD1. This CDR3 region has 14 residues. CDR1 is SEHNR, CDR2 FQNEAQ, per germline (reference sequence). The J segment lost 4 bases and the V segment lost 3 bases, leaving 3 bases of the junction unmatched. CDR3 bases: TGTGCCAGCAGCTTGGGACAGACGTACAATGAGCAGTTCTTC. Translating it yields CASSLGQTYNEQFF. Complete variable domain (other parts from reference TRBV7-9 and TRBJ2-1): DTGVSQNPRHKITKRGQNVTFRCDPISEHNRLYWYRQTLGQGPEFLTYFQNEAQLEKSRLLSDRFSAERPKGSFSTLEIQRTEQGDSAMYLCASSLGQTYNEQFFGPGTRLTVL.

The genes are TRBV6-5 and TRBJ1-5; a possible D gene is TRBD1 (6 bases). From germline, CDR1 is MNHEY and CDR2 SVGAGI. This CDR3 spans 14 amino acids. V shed 6 bases and J shed 7 bases, with 16 bases lying between them. The CDR3 nucleotides are TGTGCCAGCAGCCCCGACAGGTCAGGGCAGCCCCAGCATTTT. Translation: CASSPDRSGQPQHF.

The V gene is TRBV4-1, the J gene TRBJ1-2; 7 bases are shared with TRBD1. The CDR3 consists of 17 residues. Germline assignment: CDR1 MGHRA and CDR2 YSYEKL. The V segment lost 0 bases and the J segment 6 bases; nucleotides outside the gene matches: 13. CDR3 bases: TGCGCCAGCAGCCAAGATCTTTTCAGGGGGGAAAGTGATGGCTACACCTTC. The encoded protein is CASSQDLFRGESDGYTF.

The chain uses TRBV5-1 and TRBJ2-3; D is uncertain. V gave up 1 base and J gave up 4 bases, with 4 bases separating them. Germline V lookup: CDR1 SGHRS, CDR2 YFSETQ. This CDR3 has 12 residues. The CDR3 sequence: CASSLLADTQYF. CDR3 sequence (DNA): TGCGCCAGCAGCTTGTTAGCAGATACGCAGTATTTT.

The V and J genes are TRBV11-2 and TRBJ2-5, with D tentatively TRBD2 (6 bases). CDR1 is SGHAT and CDR2 is FQNNGV in the germline V gene. Trimming shortened V by 0 bases and J by 4 bases, and 12 bases separated the two germline ends. The CDR3 consists of 15 residues. CDR3 protein: CASSLDGRGGETQYF. CDR3 in DNA: TGTGCCAGCAGCTTAGACGGTAGGGGAGGAGAGACCCAGTACTTC.

DNA of the CDR3: TGCGCCAGCAGCCTGGCGCGGGGGCGTCCTAGCACAGATACGCAGTATTTT. This gives the protein CASSLARGRPSTDTQYF. This chain joins TRBV4-3 and TRBJ2-3; possibly TRBD2 for D (7 bases). Germline assignment: CDR1 LGHNA and CDR2 YSLEER. The V end lost 4 bases, the J end lost 0 bases, and 17 bases lay between the germline ends. This CDR3 is 17 amino acids long.

The CDR3 sequence: CASSLRQAPLSYEQYF. DNA of the CDR3: TGTGCCAGCAGCCTGCGACAGGCCCCCCTCTCCTACGAGCAGTACTTC. This sequence joins TRBV3-1 (or the pseudogene TRBV3-2) and TRBJ2-7, with D perhaps matching TRBD1 (6 bases). This CDR3 is built from 16 residues. Germline V gene lookup returns CDR1 LGHDT and CDR2 YNNKEL (reference sequence). Trimming shortened V by 4 bases and J by 0 bases, and 16 bases separated the two germline ends.

This chain links TRBV28 with TRBJ2-3; 10 bases match TRBD1. CDR3 length equals 15 residues. CDR1 and CDR2 (germline): MDHEN, SYDVKM. J gave up 3 bases and V 5 bases, and 5 bases lay outside the gene matches. The chain's CDR3 is CASSPGQGETDTQYF. CDR3 sequence (DNA): TGTGCCAGCAGTCCCGGACAGGGGGAGACAGATACGCAGTATTTT.